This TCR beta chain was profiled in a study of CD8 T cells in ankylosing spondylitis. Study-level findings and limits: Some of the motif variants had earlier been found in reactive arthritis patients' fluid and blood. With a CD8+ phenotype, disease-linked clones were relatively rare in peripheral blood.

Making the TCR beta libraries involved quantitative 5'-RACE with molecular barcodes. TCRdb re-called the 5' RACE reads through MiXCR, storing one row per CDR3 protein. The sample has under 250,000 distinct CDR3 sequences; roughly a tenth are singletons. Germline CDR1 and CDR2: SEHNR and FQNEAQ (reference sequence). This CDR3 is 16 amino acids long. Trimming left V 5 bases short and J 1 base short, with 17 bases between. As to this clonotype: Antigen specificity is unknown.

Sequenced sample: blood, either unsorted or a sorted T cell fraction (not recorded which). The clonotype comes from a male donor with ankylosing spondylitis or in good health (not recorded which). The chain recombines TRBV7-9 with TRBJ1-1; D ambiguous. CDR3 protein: CASSPIAAPRNTEAFF. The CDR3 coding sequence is TGTGCCAGCAGCCCTATTGCGGCCCCACGGAACACTGAAGCTTTCTTT.